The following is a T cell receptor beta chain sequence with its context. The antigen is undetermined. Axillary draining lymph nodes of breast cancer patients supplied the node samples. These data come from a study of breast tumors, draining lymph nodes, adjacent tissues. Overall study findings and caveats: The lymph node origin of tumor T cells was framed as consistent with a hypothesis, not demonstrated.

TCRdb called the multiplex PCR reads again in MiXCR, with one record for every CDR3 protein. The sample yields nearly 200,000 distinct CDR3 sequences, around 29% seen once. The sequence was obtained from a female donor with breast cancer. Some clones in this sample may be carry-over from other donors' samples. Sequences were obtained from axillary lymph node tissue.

The CDR3, as DNA: TGCGCCAGCAGCTTGCAGACTAGCGGGAGGGGGGGTGAGCAGTTCTTC. Protein sequence: CASSLQTSGRGGEQFF. The J gene is TRBJ2-1, the V gene TRBV5-1; 14 nucleotides agree with TRBD2. The CDR3 consists of 16 residues. V was clipped by 1 base and J by 9 bases; unmatched bases: 6. Germline CDR1 SGHRS, CDR2 YFSETQ. Full variable domain (remainder filled in from reference TRBV5-1 and TRBJ2-1): KAGVTQTPRYLIKTRGQQVTLSCSPISGHRSVSWYQQTPGQGLQFLFEYFSETQRNKGNFPGRFSGRQFSNSRSEMNVSTLELGDSALYLCASSLQTSGRGGEQFFGPGTRLTVL.